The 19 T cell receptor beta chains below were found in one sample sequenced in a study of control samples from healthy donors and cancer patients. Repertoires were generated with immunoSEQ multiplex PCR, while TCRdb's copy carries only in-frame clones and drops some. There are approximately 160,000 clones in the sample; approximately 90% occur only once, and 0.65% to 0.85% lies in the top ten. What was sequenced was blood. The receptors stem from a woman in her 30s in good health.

The CDR3 nucleotides are TGTGCCAGCAGCTTAGTGGCGGGAGAGGTGGTGGGCACAGATACGCAGTATTTT. Amino acids: CASSLVAGEVVGTDTQYF. J is TRBJ2-3 and V is TRBV7-9; 7 bases are shared with TRBD2. The junction had 11 bases not matched to a gene; V was cut back by 1 base and J by 1 base. This CDR3 is built from 18 residues. Germline lookup yields CDR1 SEHNR and CDR2 FQNEAQ (reference sequence). The full variable domain, with the rest looked up from reference TRBV7-9 and TRBJ2-3, is DTGVSQNPRHKITKRGQNVTFRCDPISEHNRLYWYRQTLGQGPEFLTYFQNEAQLEKSRLLSDRFSAERPKGSFSTLEIQRTEQGDSAMYLCASSLVAGEVVGTDTQYFGPGTRLTVL.

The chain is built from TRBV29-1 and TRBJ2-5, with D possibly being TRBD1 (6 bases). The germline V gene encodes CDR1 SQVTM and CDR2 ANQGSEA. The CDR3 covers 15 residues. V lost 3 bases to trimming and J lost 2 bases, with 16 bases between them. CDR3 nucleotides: TGCAGCGTTGAGGGGGACATCCAAGGGCAAGAGACCCAGTACTTC. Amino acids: CSVEGDIQGQETQYF.

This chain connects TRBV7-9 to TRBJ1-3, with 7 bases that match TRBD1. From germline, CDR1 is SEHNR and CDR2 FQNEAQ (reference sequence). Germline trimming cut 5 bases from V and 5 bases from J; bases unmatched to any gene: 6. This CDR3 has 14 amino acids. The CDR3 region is CASSRGGGRNTIYF. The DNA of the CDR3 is TGTGCCAGCAGCAGAGGAGGGGGCAGAAACACCATATATTTT.

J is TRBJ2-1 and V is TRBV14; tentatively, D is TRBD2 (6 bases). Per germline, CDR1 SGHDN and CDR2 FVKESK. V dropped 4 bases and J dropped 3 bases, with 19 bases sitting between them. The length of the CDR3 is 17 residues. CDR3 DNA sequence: TGTGCCAGCAGCCCAAAAGTGTGGAGGGAATACTACAATGAGCAGTTCTTC. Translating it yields CASSPKVWREYYNEQFF.

CDR3 residues: CASSLRASYGYTF. In DNA form, the CDR3 reads TGTGCCAGCAGTTTGAGGGCCTCCTATGGCTACACCTTC. This chain connects TRBV12-3 or TRBV12-4 to TRBJ1-2; no definite D call. Trimming pared 3 bases from V and 4 bases from J, leaving 9 bases between. The CDR3 totals 13 residues.

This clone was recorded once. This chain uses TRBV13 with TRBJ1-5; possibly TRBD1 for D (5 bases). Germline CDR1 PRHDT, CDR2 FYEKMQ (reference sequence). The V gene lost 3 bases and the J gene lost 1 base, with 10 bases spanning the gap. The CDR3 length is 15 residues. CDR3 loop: CASSFGGWSNQPQHF. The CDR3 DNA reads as TGTGCCAGCAGCTTTGGGGGATGGAGCAATCAGCCCCAGCATTTT.

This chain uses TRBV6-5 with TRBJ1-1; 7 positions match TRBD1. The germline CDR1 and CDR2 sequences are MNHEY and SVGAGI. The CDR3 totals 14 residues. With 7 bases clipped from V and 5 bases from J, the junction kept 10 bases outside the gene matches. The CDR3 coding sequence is TGTGCCAGCAAATCCCAGGGGGGAGAGACTGAAGCTTTCTTT. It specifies CASKSQGGETEAFF.

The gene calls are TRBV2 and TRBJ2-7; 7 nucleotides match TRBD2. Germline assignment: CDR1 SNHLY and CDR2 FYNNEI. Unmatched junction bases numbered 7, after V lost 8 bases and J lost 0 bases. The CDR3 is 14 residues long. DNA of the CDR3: TGTGCCAGCCTAAGCGGGACCTTCTCCTACGAGCAGTACTTC. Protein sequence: CASLSGTFSYEQYF.

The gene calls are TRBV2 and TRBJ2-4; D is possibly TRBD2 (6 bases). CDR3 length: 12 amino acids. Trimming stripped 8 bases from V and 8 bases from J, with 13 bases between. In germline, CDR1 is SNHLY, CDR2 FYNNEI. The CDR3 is CASELGEDIQYF. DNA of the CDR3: TGTGCCAGCGAGTTAGGGGAGGACATTCAGTACTTC.

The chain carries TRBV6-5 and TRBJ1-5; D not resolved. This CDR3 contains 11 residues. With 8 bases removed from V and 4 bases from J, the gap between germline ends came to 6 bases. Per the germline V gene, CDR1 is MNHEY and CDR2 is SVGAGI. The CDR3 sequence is CASGRNQPQHF. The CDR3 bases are TGTGCCAGCGGACGTAATCAGCCCCAGCATTTT.

The CDR3 nucleotides are TGTGCCAGCAGCCACACTAGCCCATACAATGAGCAGTTCTTC. Translation: CASSHTSPYNEQFF. The chain has TRBV6-5 and TRBJ2-1, with D possibly being TRBD2 (6 bases). This CDR3 spans 14 amino acids. The V end was cut by 6 bases, the J end by 4 bases, with 13 bases between. The V gene's germline CDR1 is MNHEY and CDR2 SVGAGI.

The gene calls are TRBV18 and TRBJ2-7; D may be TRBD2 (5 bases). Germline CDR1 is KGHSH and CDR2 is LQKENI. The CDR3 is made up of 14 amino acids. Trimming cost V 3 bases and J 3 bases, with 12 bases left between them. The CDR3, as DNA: TGTGCCAGCTCACCCGGGGTCCGGGGCTACGAGCAGTACTTC. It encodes CASSPGVRGYEQYF.

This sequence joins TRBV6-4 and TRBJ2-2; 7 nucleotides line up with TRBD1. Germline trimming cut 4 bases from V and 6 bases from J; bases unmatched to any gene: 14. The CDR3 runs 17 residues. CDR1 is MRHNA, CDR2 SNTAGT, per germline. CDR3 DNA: TGTGCCAGCAGTGGAGGACAGGTGCGGGTCAGCGCCGGGGAGCTGTTTTTT. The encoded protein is CASSGGQVRVSAGELFF.

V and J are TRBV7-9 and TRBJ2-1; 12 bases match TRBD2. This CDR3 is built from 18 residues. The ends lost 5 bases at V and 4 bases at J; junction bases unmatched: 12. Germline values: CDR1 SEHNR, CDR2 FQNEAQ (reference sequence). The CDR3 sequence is CASSRLAGEVVDYNEQFF. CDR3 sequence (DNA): TGTGCCAGCAGCCGACTAGCGGGAGAAGTCGTAGATTACAATGAGCAGTTCTTC.

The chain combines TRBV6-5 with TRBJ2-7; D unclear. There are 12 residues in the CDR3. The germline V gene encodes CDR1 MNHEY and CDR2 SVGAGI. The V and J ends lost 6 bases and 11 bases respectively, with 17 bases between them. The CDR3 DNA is TGTGCCAGCAGCGCTGGAGAGACAACCAAGTACTTC. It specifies CASSAGETTKYF.

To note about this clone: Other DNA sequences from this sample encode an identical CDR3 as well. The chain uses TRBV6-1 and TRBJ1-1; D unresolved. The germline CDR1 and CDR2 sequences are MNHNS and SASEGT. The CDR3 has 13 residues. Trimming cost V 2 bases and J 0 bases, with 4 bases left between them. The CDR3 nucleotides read TGTGCCAGCAGTGAAAGCGTGAACACTGAAGCTTTCTTT. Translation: CASSESVNTEAFF.

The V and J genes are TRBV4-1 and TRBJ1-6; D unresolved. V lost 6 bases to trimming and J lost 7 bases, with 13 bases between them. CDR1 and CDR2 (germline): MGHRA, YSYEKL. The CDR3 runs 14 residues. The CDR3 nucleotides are TGCGCCAGCAGTCAGAATCTGGTAAATTCACCCCTCCACTTT. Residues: CASSQNLVNSPLHF.

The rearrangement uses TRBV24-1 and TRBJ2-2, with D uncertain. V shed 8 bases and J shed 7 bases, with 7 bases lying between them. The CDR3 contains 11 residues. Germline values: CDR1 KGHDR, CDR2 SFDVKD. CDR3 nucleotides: TGTGCCACCAAGGGTCACGGGGAGCTGTTTTTT. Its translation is CATKGHGELFF.

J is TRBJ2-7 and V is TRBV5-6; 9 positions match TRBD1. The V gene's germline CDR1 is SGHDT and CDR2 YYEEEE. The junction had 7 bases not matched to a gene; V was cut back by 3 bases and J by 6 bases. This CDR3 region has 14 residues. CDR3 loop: CASSSGTGFFEQYF. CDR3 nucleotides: TGTGCCAGCAGCTCCGGGACAGGGTTTTTCGAGCAGTACTTC.